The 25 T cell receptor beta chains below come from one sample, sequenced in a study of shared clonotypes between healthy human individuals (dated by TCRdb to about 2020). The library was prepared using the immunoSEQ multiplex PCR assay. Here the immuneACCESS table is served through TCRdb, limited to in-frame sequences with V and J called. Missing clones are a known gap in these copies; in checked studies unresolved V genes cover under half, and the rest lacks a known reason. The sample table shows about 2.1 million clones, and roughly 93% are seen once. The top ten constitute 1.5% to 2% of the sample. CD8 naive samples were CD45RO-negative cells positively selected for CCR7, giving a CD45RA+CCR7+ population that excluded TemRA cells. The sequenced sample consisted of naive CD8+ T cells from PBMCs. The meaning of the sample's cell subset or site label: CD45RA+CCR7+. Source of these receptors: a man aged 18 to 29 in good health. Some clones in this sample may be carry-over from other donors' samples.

In nucleotides, the CDR3 is TGTGCCAGCAGCTTAGGACCGGGCTTGCGTTTCAATGAGCAGTTCTTC. Protein: CASSLGPGLRFNEQFF. This chain links TRBV7-8 with TRBJ2-1; D gene unclear. V shed 1 base and J shed 6 bases, with 16 bases lying between them. CDR1 and CDR2 from the germline V gene are SGHVS and FQNEAQ. The CDR3 runs 16 residues.

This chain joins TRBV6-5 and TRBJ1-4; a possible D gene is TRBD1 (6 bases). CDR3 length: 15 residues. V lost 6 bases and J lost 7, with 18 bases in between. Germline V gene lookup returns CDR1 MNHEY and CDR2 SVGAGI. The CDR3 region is CASSSTVGGGEKLFF. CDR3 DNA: TGTGCCAGCAGCTCCACTGTGGGGGGCGGTGAAAAACTGTTTTTT.

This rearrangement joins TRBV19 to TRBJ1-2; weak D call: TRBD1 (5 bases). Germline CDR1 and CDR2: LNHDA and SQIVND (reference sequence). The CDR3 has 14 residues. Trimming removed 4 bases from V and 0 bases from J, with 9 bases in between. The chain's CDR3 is CASSTDTANYGYTF. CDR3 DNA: TGTGCCAGTAGTACGGACACCGCTAACTATGGCTACACCTTC. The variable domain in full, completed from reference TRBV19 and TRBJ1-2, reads DGGITQSPKYLFRKEGQNVTLSCEQNLNHDAMYWYRQDPGQGLRLIYYSQIVNDFQKGDIAEGYSVSREKKESFPLTVTSAQKNPTAFYLCASSTDTANYGYTFGSGTRLTVV.

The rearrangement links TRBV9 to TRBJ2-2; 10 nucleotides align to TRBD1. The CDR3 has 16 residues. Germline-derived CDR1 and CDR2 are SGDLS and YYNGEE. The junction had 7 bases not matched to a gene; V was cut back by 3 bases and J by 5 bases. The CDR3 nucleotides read TGTGCCAGCAGCGACCCGGGACAGGGGCTGACCGGGGAGCTGTTTTTT. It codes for CASSDPGQGLTGELFF.

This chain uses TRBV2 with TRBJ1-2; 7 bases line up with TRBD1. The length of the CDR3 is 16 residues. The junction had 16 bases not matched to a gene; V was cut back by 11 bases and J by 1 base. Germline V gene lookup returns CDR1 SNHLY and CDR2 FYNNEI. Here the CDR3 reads CAPAGPQGSHNYGYTF. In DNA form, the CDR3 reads TGTGCCCCAGCAGGTCCACAGGGGTCTCATAACTATGGCTACACCTTC.

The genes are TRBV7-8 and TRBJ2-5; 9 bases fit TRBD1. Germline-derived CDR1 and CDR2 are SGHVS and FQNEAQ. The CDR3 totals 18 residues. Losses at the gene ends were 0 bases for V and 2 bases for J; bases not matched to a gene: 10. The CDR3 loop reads CASSLAGGRDRAQETQYF. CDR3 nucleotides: TGTGCCAGCAGCTTAGCGGGGGGGAGGGACAGGGCTCAAGAGACCCAGTACTTC.

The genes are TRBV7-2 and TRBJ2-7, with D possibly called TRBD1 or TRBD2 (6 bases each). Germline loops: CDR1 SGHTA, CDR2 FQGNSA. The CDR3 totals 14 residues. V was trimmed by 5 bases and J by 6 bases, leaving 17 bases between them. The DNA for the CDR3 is TGTGCCAGCAGCCCCGTTCGGGGGCTGGTCGAGCAGTACTTC. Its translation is CASSPVRGLVEQYF.

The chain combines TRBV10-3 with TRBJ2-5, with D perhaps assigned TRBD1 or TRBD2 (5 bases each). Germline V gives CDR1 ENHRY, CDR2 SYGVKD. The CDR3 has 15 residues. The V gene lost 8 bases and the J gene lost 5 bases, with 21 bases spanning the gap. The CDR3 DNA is TGTGCCATCGAAACCGGGACGACCACCGGGGAGACCCAGTACTTC. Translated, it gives CAIETGTTTGETQYF.

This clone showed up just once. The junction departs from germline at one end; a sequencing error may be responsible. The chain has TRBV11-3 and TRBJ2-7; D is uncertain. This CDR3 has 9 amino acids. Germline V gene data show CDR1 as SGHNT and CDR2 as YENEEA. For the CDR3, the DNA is TGTGCCAGCTCCTGTAACCCGGACTTC. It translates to CASSCNPDF.

The CDR3: CASSFWGENEQFF. In nucleotides, the CDR3 is TGCGCCAGCAGCTTTTGGGGGGAGAATGAGCAGTTCTTC. The chain has TRBV5-1 and TRBJ2-1; a possible D gene is TRBD2 (6 bases). The ends were cut back, 2 bases at V and 7 bases at J, with 10 bases in the middle. CDR1 is SGHRS and CDR2 is YFSETQ in the germline V gene. The CDR3 sequence is 13 residues long.

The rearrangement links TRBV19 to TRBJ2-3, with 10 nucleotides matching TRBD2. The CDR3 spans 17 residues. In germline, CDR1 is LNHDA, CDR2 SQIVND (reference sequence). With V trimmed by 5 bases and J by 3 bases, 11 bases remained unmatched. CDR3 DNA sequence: TGTGCCAGTAGTTTGGCAAAGGGACTAGCGCCGACAGATACGCAGTATTTT. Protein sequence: CASSLAKGLAPTDTQYF.

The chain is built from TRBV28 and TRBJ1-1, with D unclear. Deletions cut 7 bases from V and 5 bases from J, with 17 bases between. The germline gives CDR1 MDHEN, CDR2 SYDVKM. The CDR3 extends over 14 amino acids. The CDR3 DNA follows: TGTGCCAGCAACCTCGTGGTTTTAGGGACTGAAGCTTTCTTT. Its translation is CASNLVVLGTEAFF.

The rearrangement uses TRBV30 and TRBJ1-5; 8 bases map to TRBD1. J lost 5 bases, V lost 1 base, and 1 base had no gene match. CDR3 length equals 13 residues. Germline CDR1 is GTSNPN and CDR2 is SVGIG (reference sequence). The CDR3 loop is CAWSAGGDQPQHF. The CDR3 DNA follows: TGTGCCTGGAGTGCAGGGGGCGATCAGCCCCAGCATTTT.

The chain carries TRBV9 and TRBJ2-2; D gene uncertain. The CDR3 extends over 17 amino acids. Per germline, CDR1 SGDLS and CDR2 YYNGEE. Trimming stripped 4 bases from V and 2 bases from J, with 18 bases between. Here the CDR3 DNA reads TGTGCCAGCAGCCCCCGTGGTAGTAGCTATAACACCGGGGAGCTGTTTTTT. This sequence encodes CASSPRGSSYNTGELFF.

The CDR3 protein is CASGSGANVLTF. In nucleotides, the CDR3 is TGTGCCAGCGGGTCTGGGGCCAACGTCCTGACTTTC. The rearrangement links TRBV7-2 to TRBJ2-6; D not certain. V dropped 8 bases and J dropped 1 base, with 3 bases sitting between them. The germline V gene encodes CDR1 SGHTA and CDR2 FQGNSA. The CDR3 consists of 12 residues.

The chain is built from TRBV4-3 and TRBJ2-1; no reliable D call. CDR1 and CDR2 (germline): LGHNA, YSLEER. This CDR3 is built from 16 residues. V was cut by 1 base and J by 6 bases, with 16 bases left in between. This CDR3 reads CASSQGWRTLSNEQFF. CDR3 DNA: TGCGCCAGCAGCCAAGGATGGCGCACCCTGTCCAATGAGCAGTTCTTC.

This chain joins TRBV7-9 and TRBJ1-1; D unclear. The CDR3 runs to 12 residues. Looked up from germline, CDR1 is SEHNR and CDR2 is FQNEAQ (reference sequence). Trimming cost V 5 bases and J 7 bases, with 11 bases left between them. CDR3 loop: CASSVGGGEAFF. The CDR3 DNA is TGTGCCAGCAGCGTGGGAGGCGGTGAAGCTTTCTTT.

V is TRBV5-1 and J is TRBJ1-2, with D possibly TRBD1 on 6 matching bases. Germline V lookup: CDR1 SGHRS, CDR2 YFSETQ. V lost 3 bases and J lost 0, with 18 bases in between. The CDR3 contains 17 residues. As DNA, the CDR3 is TGCGCCAGCAGCTGGGGCCAGGGACACCACTCTAACTATGGCTACACCTTC. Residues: CASSWGQGHHSNYGYTF.

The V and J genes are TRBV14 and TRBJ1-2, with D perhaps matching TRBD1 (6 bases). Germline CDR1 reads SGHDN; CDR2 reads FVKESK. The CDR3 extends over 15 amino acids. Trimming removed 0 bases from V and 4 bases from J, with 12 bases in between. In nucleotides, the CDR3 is TGTGCCAGCAGCCAAGATGAGGACAGCAGCTATGGCTACACCTTC. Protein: CASSQDEDSSYGYTF.

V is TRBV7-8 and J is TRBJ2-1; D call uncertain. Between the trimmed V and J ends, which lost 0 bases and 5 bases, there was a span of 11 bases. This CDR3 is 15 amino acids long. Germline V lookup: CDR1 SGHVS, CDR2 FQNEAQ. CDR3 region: CASSLASRSNNEQFF. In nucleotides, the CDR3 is TGTGCCAGCAGCTTAGCGTCCAGGTCCAACAATGAGCAGTTCTTC.

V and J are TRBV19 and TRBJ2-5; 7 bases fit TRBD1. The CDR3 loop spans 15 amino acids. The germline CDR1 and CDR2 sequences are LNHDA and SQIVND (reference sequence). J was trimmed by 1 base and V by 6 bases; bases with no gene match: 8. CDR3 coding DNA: TGTGCCAGTAGCCACAAGACAGGGAGCCAAGAGACCCAGTACTTC. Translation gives CASSHKTGSQETQYF.

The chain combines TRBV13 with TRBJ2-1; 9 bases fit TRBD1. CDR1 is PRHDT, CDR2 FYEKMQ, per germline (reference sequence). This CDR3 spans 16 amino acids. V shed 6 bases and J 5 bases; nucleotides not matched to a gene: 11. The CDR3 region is CASRGDRESDNNEQFF. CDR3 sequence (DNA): TGTGCCAGCAGAGGGGACAGGGAGAGTGACAACAATGAGCAGTTCTTC.

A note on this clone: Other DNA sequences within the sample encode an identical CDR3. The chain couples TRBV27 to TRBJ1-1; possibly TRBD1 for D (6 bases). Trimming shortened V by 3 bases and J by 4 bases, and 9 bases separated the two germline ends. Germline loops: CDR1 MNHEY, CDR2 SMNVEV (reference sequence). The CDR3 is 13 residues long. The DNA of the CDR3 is TGTGCCAGCAGTTTCGGGGGGCCCACTGAAGCTTTCTTT. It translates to CASSFGGPTEAFF.

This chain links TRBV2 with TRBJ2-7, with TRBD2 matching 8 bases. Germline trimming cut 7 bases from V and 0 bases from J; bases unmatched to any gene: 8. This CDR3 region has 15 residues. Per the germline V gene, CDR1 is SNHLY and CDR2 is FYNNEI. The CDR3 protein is CASTSGGGRSYEQYF. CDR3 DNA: TGTGCCAGCACCTCCGGGGGGGGGCGCTCCTACGAGCAGTACTTC.

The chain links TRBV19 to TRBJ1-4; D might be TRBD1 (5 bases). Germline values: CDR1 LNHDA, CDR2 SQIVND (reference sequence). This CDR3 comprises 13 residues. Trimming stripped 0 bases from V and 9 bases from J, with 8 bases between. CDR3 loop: CASSIDPDKKLFF. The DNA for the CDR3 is TGTGCCAGTAGTATAGATCCGGACAAAAAACTGTTTTTT.